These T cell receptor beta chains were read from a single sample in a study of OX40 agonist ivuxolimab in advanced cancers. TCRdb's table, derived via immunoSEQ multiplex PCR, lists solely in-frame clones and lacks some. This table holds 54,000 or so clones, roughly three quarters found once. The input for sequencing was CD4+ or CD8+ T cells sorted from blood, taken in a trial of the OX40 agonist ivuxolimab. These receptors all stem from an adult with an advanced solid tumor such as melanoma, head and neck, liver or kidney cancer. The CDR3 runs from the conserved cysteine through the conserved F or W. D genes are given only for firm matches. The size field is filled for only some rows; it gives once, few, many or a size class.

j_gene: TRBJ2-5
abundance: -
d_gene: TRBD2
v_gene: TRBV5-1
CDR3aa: CASSLGGSGRQETQYF
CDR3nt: TGCGCCAGCAGCTTGGGCGGGAGCGGGAGGCAAGAGACCCAGTACTTC

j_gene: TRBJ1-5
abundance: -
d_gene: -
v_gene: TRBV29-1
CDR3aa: CSVEDPVGGGGQPQHF
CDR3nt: TGCAGCGTTGAAGATCCGGTCGGTGGGGGAGGTCAGCCCCAGCATTTT

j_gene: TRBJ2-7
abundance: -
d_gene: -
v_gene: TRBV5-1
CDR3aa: CASSLGGHEQYF
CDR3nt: TGCGCCAGCAGCTTGGGAGGCCACGAGCAGTACTTC

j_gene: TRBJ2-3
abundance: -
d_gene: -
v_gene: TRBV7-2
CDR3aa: CASSLNSGTDTQYF
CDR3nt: TGTGCCAGCAGCTTGAATAGCGGCACAGATACGCAGTATTTT

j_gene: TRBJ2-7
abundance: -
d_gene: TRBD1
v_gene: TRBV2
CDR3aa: CASSTGTVGYEQYF
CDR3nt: TGTGCCAGCAGTACCGGGACAGTGGGCTACGAGCAGTACTTC

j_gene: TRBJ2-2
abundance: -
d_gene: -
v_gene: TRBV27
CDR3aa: CASRIPARGNTGELFF
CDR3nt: TGTGCCAGCCGAATACCCGCCCGGGGGAACACCGGGGAGCTGTTTTTT

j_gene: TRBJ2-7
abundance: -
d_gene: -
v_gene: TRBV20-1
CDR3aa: CSAYDSYEQYF
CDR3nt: TGCAGTGCTTACGACAGCTACGAGCAGTACTTC

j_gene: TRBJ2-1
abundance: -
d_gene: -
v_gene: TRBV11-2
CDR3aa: CASSFRGSPNEQFF
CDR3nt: TGTGCCAGCAGCTTCAGAGGGTCCCCTAATGAGCAGTTCTTC

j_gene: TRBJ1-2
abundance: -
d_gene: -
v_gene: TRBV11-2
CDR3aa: CASSLDRTLPTSPYGYTF
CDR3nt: TGTGCCAGCAGCTTAGATCGAACCCTTCCGACTTCCCCTTATGGCTACACCTTC

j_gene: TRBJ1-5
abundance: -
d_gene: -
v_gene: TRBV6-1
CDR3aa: CASRSSDQPQHF
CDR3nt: TGTGCCAGCAGGTCCTCGGATCAGCCCCAGCATTTT

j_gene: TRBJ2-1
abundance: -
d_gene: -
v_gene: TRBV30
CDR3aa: CAWTSLSNEQFF
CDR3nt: TGTGCCTGGACAAGCCTATCCAATGAGCAGTTCTTC

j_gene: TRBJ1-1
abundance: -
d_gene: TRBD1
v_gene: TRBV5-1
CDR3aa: CASSFEQGGPSEAFF
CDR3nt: TGCGCCAGCAGCTTTGAACAGGGGGGCCCCTCTGAAGCTTTCTTT

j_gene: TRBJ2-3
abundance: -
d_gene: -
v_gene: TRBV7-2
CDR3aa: CASSVQTSYTDTQYF
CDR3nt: TGTGCCAGCAGCGTGCAAACTAGCTACACAGATACGCAGTATTTT

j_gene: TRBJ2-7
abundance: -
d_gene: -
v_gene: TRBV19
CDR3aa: CASSGRSPTGQYF
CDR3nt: TGTGCCAGCTCGGGTAGGTCCCCTACCGGGCAGTACTTC

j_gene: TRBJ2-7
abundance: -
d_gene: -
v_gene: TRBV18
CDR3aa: CASSPATEYEQYF
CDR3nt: TGTGCCAGCTCCCCCGCTACAGAATACGAGCAGTACTTC

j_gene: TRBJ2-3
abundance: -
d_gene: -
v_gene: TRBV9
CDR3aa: CASSVQVTSTDTQYF
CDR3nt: TGTGCCAGCAGCGTTCAGGTGACTAGCACAGATACGCAGTATTTT

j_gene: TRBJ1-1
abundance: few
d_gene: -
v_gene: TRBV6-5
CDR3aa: CASIRDGTEAFF
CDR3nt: TGTGCCAGTATTCGGGACGGAACTGAAGCTTTCTTT

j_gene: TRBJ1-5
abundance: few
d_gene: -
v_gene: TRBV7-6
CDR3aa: CASSLGQGNQPQHF
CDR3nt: TGTGCCAGCAGCTTAGGACAGGGCAATCAGCCCCAGCATTTT

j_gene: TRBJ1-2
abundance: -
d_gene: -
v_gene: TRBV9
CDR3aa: CASSVNAGRYGYTF
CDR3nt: TGTGCCAGCAGCGTAAACGCGGGGAGGTATGGCTACACCTTC

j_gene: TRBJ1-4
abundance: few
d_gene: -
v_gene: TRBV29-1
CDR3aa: CSVDTIQIGEKLFF
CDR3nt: TGCAGCGTTGATACTATACAGATAGGGGAAAAACTGTTTTTT

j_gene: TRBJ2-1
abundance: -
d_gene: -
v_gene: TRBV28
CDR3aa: CASRSPLGGSTYNEQFF
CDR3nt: TGTGCCAGCAGATCCCCCCTGGGGGGCTCTACCTACAATGAGCAGTTCTTC

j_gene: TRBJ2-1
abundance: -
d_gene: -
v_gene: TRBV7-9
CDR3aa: CASSLGQWNEQFF
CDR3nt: TGTGCCAGCAGCTTAGGGCAGTGGAATGAGCAGTTCTTC